This entry features one TCR beta chain sequence. The data are from a study of T cells after yellow fever vaccination. From the 5' RACE reads, TCRdb called clonotypes with MiXCR, one entry per CDR3 protein. The sample shows approximately 300,000 distinct CDR3 sequences, about 10% of them seen only once. CDR1 is SGHTA, CDR2 FQGTGA, per germline. This CDR3 comprises 14 residues. Trimming took off 5 bases at V and 0 bases at J, with 7 bases between the two ends. Material: CD4+ T cells sorted from PBMCs, obtained 45 days after the yellow fever booster vaccination. The rearrangement links TRBV7-3 to TRBJ2-2, with D possibly TRBD2 on 5 matching bases. This clonotype was sampled from a man aged 18 to 29 who received the YFV17D yellow fever vaccine. CDR3 DNA: TGTGCCAGCAGCGTGACTACGAACACCGGGGAGCTGTTTTTT. This gives the protein CASSVTTNTGELFF.